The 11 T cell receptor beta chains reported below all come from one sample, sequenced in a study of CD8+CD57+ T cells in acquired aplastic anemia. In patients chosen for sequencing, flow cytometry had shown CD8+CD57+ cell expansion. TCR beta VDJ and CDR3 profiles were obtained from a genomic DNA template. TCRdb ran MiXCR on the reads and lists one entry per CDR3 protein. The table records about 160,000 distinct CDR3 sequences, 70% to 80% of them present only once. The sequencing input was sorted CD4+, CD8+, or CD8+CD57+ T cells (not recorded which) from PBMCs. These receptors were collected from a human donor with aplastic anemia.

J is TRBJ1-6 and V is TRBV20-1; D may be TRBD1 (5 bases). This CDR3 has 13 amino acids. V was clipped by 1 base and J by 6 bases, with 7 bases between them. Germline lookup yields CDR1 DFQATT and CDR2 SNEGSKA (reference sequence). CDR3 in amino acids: CSARGTPNSPLHF. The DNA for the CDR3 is TGCAGTGCTAGAGGGACACCTAATTCACCCCTCCACTTT.

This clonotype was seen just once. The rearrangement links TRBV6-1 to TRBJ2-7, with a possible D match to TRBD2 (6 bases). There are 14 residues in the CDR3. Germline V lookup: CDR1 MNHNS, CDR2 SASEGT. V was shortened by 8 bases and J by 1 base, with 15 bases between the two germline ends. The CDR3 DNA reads TGTGCCAGCGGGGACTCCTTAGGGTCCTACGAGCAGTACTTC. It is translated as CASGDSLGSYEQYF.

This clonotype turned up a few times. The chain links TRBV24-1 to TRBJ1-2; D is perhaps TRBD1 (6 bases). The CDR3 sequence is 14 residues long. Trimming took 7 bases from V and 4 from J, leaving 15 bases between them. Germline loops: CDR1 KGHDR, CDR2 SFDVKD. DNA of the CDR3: TGTGCCACCAGGGACAGTGACTTAGGCTATGGCTACACCTTC. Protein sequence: CATRDSDLGYGYTF.

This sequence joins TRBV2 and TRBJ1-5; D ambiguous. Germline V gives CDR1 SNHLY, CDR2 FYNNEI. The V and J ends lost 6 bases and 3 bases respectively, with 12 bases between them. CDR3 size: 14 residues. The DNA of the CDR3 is TGTGCCAGCAGCCCGACGGGATTCAATCAGCCCCAGCATTTT. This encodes CASSPTGFNQPQHF.

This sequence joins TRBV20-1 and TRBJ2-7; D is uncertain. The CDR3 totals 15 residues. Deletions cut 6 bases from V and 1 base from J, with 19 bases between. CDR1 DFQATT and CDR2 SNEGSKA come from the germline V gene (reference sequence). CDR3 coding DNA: TGCAGTGCCAGCAGTTCCCCGACCGTATCCTACGAGCAGTACTTC. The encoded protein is CSASSSPTVSYEQYF.

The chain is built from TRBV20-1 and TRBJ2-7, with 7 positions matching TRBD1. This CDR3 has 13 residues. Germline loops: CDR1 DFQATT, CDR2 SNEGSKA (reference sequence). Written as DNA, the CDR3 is TGCGCGTGCTTGGACAGGCACTCCTACGAGCAGTACTTC. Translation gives CACLDRHSYEQYF.

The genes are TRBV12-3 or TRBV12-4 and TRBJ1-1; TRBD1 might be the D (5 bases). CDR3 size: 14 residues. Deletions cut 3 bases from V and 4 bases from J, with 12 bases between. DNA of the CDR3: TGTGCCAGCAGTTTTTCACCGGGGGTCACTGAAGCTTTCTTT. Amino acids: CASSFSPGVTEAFF.

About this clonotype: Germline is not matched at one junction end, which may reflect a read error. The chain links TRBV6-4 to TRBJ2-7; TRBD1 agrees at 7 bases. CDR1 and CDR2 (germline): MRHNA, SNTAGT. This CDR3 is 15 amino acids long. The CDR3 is CASSQDWQGVYEQYF. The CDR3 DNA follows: TGCGCCAGCAGCCAAGATTGGCAGGGGGTCTACGAGCAGTACTTC.

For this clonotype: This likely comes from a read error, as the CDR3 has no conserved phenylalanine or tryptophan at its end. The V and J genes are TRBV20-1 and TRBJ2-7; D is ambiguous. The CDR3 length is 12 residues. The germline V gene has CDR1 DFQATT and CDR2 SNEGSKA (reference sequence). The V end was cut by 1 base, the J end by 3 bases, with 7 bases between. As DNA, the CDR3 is TGCAGTGCTAGAGGATCTAGCTACGAGCAGTACTTG. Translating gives CSARGSSYEQYL.

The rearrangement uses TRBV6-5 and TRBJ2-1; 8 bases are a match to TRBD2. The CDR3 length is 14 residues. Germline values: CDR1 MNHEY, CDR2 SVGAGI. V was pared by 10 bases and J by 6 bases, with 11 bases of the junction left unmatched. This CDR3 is CATSGGPSTNEQFF. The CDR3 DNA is TGTGCCACCTCGGGGGGGCCGAGTACCAATGAGCAGTTCTTC.

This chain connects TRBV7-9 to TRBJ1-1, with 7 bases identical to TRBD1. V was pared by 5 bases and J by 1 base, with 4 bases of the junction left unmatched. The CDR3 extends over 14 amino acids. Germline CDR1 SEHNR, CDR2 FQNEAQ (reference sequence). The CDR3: CASSGRDRNTEAFF. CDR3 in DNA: TGTGCCAGCAGCGGCCGGGACAGGAACACTGAAGCTTTCTTT.